A selection of T cell receptor beta chains follows, all from one sample in a study of cytomegalovirus exposure and HLA in healthy donors. Profiling relied on immunoSEQ multiplex PCR, and the TCRdb table lists in-frame clones only, not all of them. The table has approximately 120,000 clones, around 72% seen once. The sequenced sample was PBMCs. These receptors were obtained from a woman in her 50s in good health and CMV-seropositive. Each CDR3 is given without its conserved first and last residue. Fields, in order: D gene, J gene, V gene, CDR3 protein. D genes are given only for firm matches.

TRBD2 TRBJ2-7 TRBV5-1 ASSLEVAGVDEQY
NA TRBJ1-2 TRBV9 ASSAGSPVYGYT
TRBD1 TRBJ1-5 TRBV5-1 ASSFTGGGQPQH
TRBD1 TRBJ1-1 TRBV19 ASSITGQGAEAF
NA TRBJ2-5 TRBV30 AWSWVGETQY
TRBD1 TRBJ2-2 TRBV7-6 ASSHTGGVRTGELF
NA TRBJ1-2 TRBV7-2 ASSESSVNYGYT
TRBD1 TRBJ2-7 TRBV4-1 ASSQVQGVNYEQY
TRBD1 TRBJ1-3 TRBV4-2 ASSQDGDRYSGNTIY
NA TRBJ2-5 TRBV18 ASSPPASAETQY
NA TRBJ1-2 TRBV2 ASSEGGRGGYT
TRBD2 TRBJ2-3 TRBV7-9 ASSRRGGLSTDTQY
TRBD2 TRBJ2-7 TRBV6-6 ASSTRLADEQY
TRBD1 TRBJ1-2 TRBV7-8 ASSLIGWTGERGGYT
TRBD1 TRBJ1-1 TRBV11-3 ASSFRDSEAF
NA NA TRBV2 ASSTLPRGSSYEQY
TRBD1 TRBJ1-1 TRBV6-5 ASSYSGQGDTEAF
TRBD2 TRBJ2-5 TRBV29-1 SVEEGLAGGMAQY
NA TRBJ1-1 TRBV29-1 SVEVGAGLNTEAF
NA TRBJ1-5 TRBV7-9 ASSLEGGYQPQH
TRBD1 TRBJ1-5 TRBV19 ASSIDPWTGPLDNQPQH
NA TRBJ1-1 TRBV5-1 ASSLVPGTEAF
NA TRBJ1-2 TRBV11-1 ASSLAGPNYGYT
TRBD1 TRBJ1-2 TRBV5-4 ASQGPRTGGDGYT
NA TRBJ2-1 TRBV30 AWRSPGYNEQF